The 21 T cell receptor beta chains presented below share a single source sample, sequenced in a study of shared clonotypes between healthy human individuals. Sequencing used immunoSEQ multiplex PCR; TCRdb keeps in-frame clones, though not all of them. The data contain approximately 1.5 million clones, approximately 98.5% of them singletons. The sequencing input was naive CD4+ T cells sorted from blood. The subset was: CD45RA+ positively selected. The source of these receptors is a man aged 25 to 45 in good health.

Concerning this clone: Additional DNA sequences in this sample encode the identical CDR3. The chain recombines TRBV5-1 with TRBJ2-1; D is tentatively TRBD1 or TRBD2 (5 bases each). The CDR3 is 13 amino acids. Trimming stripped 4 bases from V and 6 bases from J, with 11 bases between. CDR1 and CDR2 from the germline V gene are SGHRS and YFSETQ. Here the CDR3 reads CASSQGTINEQFF. The CDR3 nucleotides are TGCGCCAGCAGCCAAGGGACCATCAATGAGCAGTTCTTC.

Concerning this clone itself: Other DNA sequences from this sample encode an identical CDR3 as well. The CDR3 DNA follows: TGTGCCAGCAGCCGGACAGGATCCTACGAGCAGTACTTC. This gives the protein CASSRTGSYEQYF. The V gene is TRBV5-6, the J gene TRBJ2-7; TRBD1 matches 7 bases. V lost 4 bases to trimming and J lost 1 base; unmatched junction nucleotides: 2. This CDR3 region has 13 residues. Looked up from germline, CDR1 is SGHDT and CDR2 is YYEEEE.

The chain joins TRBV6-1 to TRBJ1-2, with 8 bases identical to TRBD1. Germline-derived CDR1 and CDR2 are MNHNS and SASEGT. V lost 7 bases to trimming and J lost 4 bases; unmatched junction nucleotides: 8. This CDR3 is 14 amino acids long. CDR3 sequence: CASIPRTGSYGYTF. The CDR3 nucleotides read TGTGCCAGCATCCCTCGGACAGGGAGCTATGGCTACACCTTC.

CDR3: CASSDRQGRYTDTQYF. CDR3 coding DNA: TGTGCCAGCAGTGATCGACAGGGGCGGTACACAGATACGCAGTATTTT. V is TRBV6-1 and J is TRBJ2-3; the match to TRBD1 covers 8 bases. V lost 3 bases to trimming and J lost 2 bases; unmatched junction nucleotides: 7. This CDR3 has 16 residues. CDR1 and CDR2 (germline): MNHNS, SASEGT.

The V and J genes are TRBV14 and TRBJ2-7, with TRBD2 identical over 11 bases. From germline, CDR1 is SGHDN and CDR2 FVKESK. This CDR3 has 16 residues. V lost 1 base and J lost 3; bases outside the gene matches: 5. CDR3 loop: CASSQALAGGNYEQYF. Written as DNA, the CDR3 is TGTGCCAGCAGCCAAGCGCTAGCGGGAGGTAACTACGAGCAGTACTTC.

The V call is TRBV27, the J call TRBJ2-5; D is possibly TRBD1 or TRBD2 (5 bases each). The CDR3 has 14 amino acids. The germline V gene encodes CDR1 MNHEY and CDR2 SMNVEV (reference sequence). Trimming took 6 bases from V and 1 from J, leaving 12 bases between them. As DNA, the CDR3 is TGTGCCAGCAGCTACCGGGACCTCCAAGAGACCCAGTACTTC. It is translated as CASSYRDLQETQYF.

V usage is TRBV7-2 and J usage is TRBJ2-2; D remains unclear. The CDR3 loop spans 13 amino acids. Trimming pared 2 bases from V and 9 bases from J, leaving 10 bases between. CDR1 and CDR2 (germline): SGHTA, FQGNSA. Here the CDR3 reads CASSLIAFRELFF. The DNA of the CDR3 is TGTGCCAGCAGCTTAATTGCCTTTAGGGAGCTGTTTTTT.

Comments on this clone: The same CDR3 also results from other DNA sequences found in this sample. The chain uses TRBV30 and TRBJ1-1; a weak D match, TRBD1 (6 bases). CDR3 length: 12 amino acids. V was pared by 0 bases and J by 8 bases, with 10 bases between. Per germline, CDR1 GTSNPN and CDR2 SVGIG (reference sequence). CDR3 sequence (DNA): TGTGCCTGGAGTGTACTAGGGACAGAAGCTTTCTTT. It is translated as CAWSVLGTEAFF.

The J gene is TRBJ2-1, the V gene TRBV18; D gene unclear. Germline CDR1 KGHSH, CDR2 LQKENI. V shed 2 bases and J shed 0 bases, with 11 bases lying between them. The CDR3 sequence is 16 residues long. The CDR3 here is CASSPNVPSSYNEQFF. The CDR3 region has the DNA TGTGCCAGCTCACCAAATGTACCCAGCTCCTACAATGAGCAGTTCTTC.

The V and J genes are TRBV14 and TRBJ2-7; perhaps D is TRBD1 or TRBD2 (5 bases each). The V gene's germline CDR1 is SGHDN and CDR2 FVKESK. The germline V and J ends were trimmed by 2 bases and 5 bases, with 13 bases remaining between them. CDR3 size: 14 residues. The CDR3 is CASSQMTGQDEQYF. The DNA of the CDR3 is TGTGCCAGCAGCCAAATGACGGGGCAGGACGAGCAGTACTTC.

The chain has TRBV5-1 and TRBJ1-3; no clear D. The CDR3 runs to 17 residues. Per germline, CDR1 SGHRS and CDR2 YFSETQ. V lost 0 bases and J 0 bases, leaving 13 bases between the germline ends. The DNA of the CDR3 is TGCGCCAGCAGCTTGGTAGGTCTTCTGACCTCTGGAAACACCATATATTTT. Its protein product is CASSLVGLLTSGNTIYF.

The rearrangement links TRBV5-4 to TRBJ1-1; no definite D call. The CDR3 loop spans 15 amino acids. CDR1 SGHNT and CDR2 YYREEE come from the germline V gene (reference sequence). Trimming pared 6 bases from V and 7 bases from J, leaving 22 bases between. CDR3 DNA: TGTGCCAGCACGGAAGGACCCCGATTGGAACATGAAGCTTTCTTT. This sequence encodes CASTEGPRLEHEAFF.

The V and J genes are TRBV2 and TRBJ2-5, with TRBD1 as a possible D gene (5 bases). Germline V gene sequence: CDR1 SNHLY, CDR2 FYNNEI. The CDR3 consists of 14 residues. V lost 4 bases and J 2 bases, leaving 11 bases between the germline ends. CDR3 amino acids: CASSGRQTQETQYF. The CDR3 bases are TGTGCCAGCAGTGGGCGACAGACGCAAGAGACCCAGTACTTC.

The CDR3 loop is CASSSPGQGAGGYTF. The CDR3 bases are TGTGCCAGCAGCTCCCCGGGACAGGGGGCTGGTGGCTACACCTTC. The V call is TRBV5-6, the J call TRBJ1-2, with TRBD1 identical over 12 bases. Trimming took 3 bases from V and 7 from J; bases not matched to a gene: 7. The CDR3 contains 15 residues. The germline gives CDR1 SGHDT, CDR2 YYEEEE.

This sequence joins TRBV27 and TRBJ2-7; 9 bases agree with TRBD1. V gave up 3 bases and J gave up 1 base; unmatched junction bases: 7. Per the germline V gene, CDR1 is MNHEY and CDR2 is SMNVEV (reference sequence). The CDR3 consists of 16 residues. In nucleotides, the CDR3 is TGTGCCAGCAGTTTCCCGTCCGGGACAGGGTCCTACGAGCAGTACTTC. Residues: CASSFPSGTGSYEQYF.

The rearrangement joins TRBV7-9 to TRBJ2-7; 7 bases align to TRBD1. Trimming took 3 bases from V and 3 from J; bases not matched to a gene: 11. The CDR3 extends over 16 amino acids. The germline CDR1 and CDR2 sequences are SEHNR and FQNEAQ (reference sequence). This CDR3 reads CASSFYQGVTNYEQYF. CDR3 sequence (DNA): TGTGCCAGCAGCTTCTACCAGGGGGTTACTAACTACGAGCAGTACTTC.

This clone was seen only once. The chain uses TRBV7-8 and TRBJ2-3, with 12 bases aligning to TRBD2. The CDR3 covers 16 residues. Germline V gene sequence: CDR1 SGHVS, CDR2 FQNEAQ. J gave up 4 bases and V 5 bases, and 7 bases lay outside the gene matches. The CDR3 protein is CASSGRTSGIPDTQYF. CDR3 in DNA: TGTGCCAGCAGCGGCCGGACTAGCGGGATTCCAGATACGCAGTATTTT. Supplemented by reference TRBV7-8 and TRBJ2-3, the full variable domain reads GAGVSQSPRYKVAKRGQDVALRCDPISGHVSLFWYQQALGQGPEFLTYFQNEAQLDKSGLPSDRFFAERPEGSVSTLKIQRTQQEDSAVYLCASSGRTSGIPDTQYFGPGTRLTVL.

The rearrangement joins TRBV4-1 to TRBJ2-5, with 7 bases matching TRBD1. V lost 1 base and J lost 3; bases outside the gene matches: 5. The CDR3 is made up of 15 amino acids. In germline, CDR1 is MGHRA, CDR2 YSYEKL. DNA of the CDR3: TGCGCCAGCAGCCAAGGACAGGGACCCAAAGAGACCCAGTACTTC. Protein product: CASSQGQGPKETQYF.

V usage is TRBV7-3 and J usage is TRBJ2-1; 8 positions agree with TRBD1. The CDR3 extends over 14 amino acids. The junction had 9 bases not matched to a gene; V was cut back by 6 bases and J by 8 bases. Germline V gives CDR1 SGHTA, CDR2 FQGTGA. CDR3 sequence: CASRKTGGGDEQFF. CDR3 sequence (DNA): TGTGCCAGCAGGAAAACAGGGGGTGGCGATGAGCAGTTCTTC.

The chain recombines TRBV27 with TRBJ2-7; 7 bases are shared with TRBD2. The CDR3 contains 14 residues. V trimming: 5 bases; J trimming: 2 bases; junction bases outside the gene matches: 6. Per germline, CDR1 MNHEY and CDR2 SMNVEV (reference sequence). CDR3 loop: CASSRGSIPYEQYF. The CDR3 DNA reads TGTGCCAGCAGTCGCGGGAGTATTCCCTACGAGCAGTACTTC.

The V and J genes are TRBV9 and TRBJ2-7; 7 bases are shared with TRBD2. The CDR3 has 14 residues. Germline V CDR1 and CDR2: SGDLS, YYNGEE. With 2 bases clipped from V and 2 bases from J, the junction kept 4 bases outside the gene matches. CDR3 DNA: TGTGCCAGCAGCGTCGCGGGAGCCCCCTACGAGCAGTACTTC. Translation: CASSVAGAPYEQYF.